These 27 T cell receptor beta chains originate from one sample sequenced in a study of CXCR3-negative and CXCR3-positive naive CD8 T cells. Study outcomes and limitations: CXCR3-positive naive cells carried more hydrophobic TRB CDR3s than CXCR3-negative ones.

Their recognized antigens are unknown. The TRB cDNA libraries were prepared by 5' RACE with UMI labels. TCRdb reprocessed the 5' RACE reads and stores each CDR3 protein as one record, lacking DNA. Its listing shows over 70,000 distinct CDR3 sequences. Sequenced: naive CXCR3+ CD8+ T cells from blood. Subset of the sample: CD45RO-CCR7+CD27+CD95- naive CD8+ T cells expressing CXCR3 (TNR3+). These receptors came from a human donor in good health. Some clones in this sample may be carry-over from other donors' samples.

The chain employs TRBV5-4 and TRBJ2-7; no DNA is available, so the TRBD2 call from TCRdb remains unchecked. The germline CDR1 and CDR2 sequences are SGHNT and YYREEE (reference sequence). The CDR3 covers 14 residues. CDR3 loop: CASSLYAGSYEQYF.

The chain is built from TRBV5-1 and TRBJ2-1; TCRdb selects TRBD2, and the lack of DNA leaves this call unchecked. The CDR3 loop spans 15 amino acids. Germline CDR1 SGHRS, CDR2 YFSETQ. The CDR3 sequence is CASSFLAGGDNEQFF.

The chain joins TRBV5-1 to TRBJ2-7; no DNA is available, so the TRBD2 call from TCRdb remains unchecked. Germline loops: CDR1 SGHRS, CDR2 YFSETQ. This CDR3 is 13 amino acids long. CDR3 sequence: CASLKAGVNEQYF.

CDR3: CASSPGTILITDTQYF. V is TRBV28 and J is TRBJ2-3; lacking DNA, the TRBD1 call made by TCRdb goes unchecked. Per the germline V gene, CDR1 is MDHEN and CDR2 is SYDVKM. The CDR3 totals 16 residues.

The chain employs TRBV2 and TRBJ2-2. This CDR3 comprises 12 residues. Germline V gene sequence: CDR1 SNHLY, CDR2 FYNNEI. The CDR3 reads CASSENVGELFF.

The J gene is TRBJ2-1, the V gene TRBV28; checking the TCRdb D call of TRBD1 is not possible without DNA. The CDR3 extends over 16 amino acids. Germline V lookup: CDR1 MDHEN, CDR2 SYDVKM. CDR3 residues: CASSLPGTGAYNEQFF. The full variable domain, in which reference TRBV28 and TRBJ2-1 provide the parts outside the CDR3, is DVKVTQSSRYLVKRTGEKVFLECVQDMDHENMFWYRQDPGLGLRLIYFSYDVKMKEKGDIPEGYSVSREKKERFSLILESASTNQTSMYLCASSLPGTGAYNEQFFGPGTRLTVL.

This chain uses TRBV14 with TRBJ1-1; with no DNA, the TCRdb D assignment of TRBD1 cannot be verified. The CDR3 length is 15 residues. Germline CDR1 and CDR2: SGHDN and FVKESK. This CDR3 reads CASSQPGQIPTVAFF.

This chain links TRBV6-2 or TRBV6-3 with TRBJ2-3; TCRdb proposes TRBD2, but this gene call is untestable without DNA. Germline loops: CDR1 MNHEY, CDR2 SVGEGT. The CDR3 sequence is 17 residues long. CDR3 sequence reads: CASRLNPGGREADTQYF.

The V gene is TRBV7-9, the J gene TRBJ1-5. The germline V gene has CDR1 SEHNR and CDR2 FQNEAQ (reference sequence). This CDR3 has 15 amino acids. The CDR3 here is CASSLDQTSNQPQHF.

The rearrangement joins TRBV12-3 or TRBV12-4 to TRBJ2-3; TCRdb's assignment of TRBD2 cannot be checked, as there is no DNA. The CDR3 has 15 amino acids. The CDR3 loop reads CASSRSGGNTDTQYF.

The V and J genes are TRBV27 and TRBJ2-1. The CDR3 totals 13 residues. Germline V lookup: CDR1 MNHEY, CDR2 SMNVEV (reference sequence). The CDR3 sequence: CASSLFSNNEQFF.

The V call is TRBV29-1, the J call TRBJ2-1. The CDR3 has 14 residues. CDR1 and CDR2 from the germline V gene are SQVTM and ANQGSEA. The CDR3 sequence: CSDTSGSSYNEQFF.

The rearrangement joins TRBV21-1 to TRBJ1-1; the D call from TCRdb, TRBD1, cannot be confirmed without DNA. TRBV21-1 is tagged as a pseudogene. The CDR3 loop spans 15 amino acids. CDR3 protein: CASSKKGQGNTEAFF.

CDR3 sequence: CASSFGGASTGELFF. The chain links TRBV28 to TRBJ2-2; as DNA is missing, the TRBD2 call by TCRdb cannot be tested. This CDR3 is 15 amino acids long. Germline-derived CDR1 and CDR2 are MDHEN and SYDVKM.

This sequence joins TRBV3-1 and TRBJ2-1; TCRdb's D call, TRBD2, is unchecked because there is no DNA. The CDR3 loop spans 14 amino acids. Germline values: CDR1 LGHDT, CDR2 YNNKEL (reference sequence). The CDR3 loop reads CASSQDAGYHEQFF.

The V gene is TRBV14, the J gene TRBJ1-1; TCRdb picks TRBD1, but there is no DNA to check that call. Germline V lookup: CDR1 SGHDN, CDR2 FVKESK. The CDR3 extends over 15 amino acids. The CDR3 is CASSQSGQGASEAFF.

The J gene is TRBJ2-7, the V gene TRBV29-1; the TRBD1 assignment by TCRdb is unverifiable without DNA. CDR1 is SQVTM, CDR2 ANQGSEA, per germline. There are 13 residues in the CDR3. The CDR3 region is CSVRTPGSYEQYF.

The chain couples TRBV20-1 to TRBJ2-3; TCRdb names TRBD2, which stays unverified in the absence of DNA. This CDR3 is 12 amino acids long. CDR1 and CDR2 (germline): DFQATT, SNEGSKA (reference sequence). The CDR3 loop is CSAIQEGLSQYF.

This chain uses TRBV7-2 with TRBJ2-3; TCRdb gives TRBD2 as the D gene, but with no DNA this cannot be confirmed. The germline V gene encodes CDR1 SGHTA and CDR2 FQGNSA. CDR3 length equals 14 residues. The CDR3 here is CASRSGGVTDTQYF.

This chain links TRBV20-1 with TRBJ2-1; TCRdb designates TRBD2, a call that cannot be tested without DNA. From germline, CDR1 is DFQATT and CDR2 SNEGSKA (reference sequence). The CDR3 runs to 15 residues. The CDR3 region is CSASSSGRVYNEQFF.

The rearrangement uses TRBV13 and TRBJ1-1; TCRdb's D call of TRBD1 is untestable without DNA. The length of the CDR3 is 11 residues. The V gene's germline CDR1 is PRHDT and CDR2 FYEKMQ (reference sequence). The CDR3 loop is CASSETVKAFF.

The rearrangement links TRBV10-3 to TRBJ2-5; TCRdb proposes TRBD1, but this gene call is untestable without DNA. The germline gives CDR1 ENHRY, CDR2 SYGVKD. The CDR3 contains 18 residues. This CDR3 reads CAISNLWAGAKYQETQYF.

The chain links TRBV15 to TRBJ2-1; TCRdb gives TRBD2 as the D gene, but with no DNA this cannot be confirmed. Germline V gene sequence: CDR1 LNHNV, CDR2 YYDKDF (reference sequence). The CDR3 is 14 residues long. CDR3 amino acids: CATGVGLSSNEQFF.

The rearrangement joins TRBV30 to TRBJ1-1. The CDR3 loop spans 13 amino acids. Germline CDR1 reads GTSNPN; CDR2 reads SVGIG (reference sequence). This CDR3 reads CAWSALGNTEAFF.

CDR3 region: CASSLVLGHLEDTQYF. The rearrangement links TRBV5-1 to TRBJ2-3; the TCRdb call, TRBD1, lacks DNA for checking. The germline V gene encodes CDR1 SGHRS and CDR2 YFSETQ. The CDR3 covers 16 residues.

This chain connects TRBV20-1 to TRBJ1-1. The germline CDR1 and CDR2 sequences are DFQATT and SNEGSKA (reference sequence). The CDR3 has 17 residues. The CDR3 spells CSARDQIVGRENTEAFF.

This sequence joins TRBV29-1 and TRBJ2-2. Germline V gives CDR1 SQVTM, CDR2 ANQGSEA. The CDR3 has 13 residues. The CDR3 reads CSVVGSNTGELFF.